Below are 4 T cell receptor beta chains sequenced from a single sample in a study of spatial heterogeneity in lung cancer. The time point denotes: sample taken at primary tumor resection. Whole RNA, isolated from tumor, nontumor lung or frozen PBMC, was sequenced without prior sorting. TCRdb analysed the 5' RACE reads with MiXCR anew, one entry per CDR3 protein. Of about 13,000 distinct CDR3 sequences listed, approximately 5% are singletons. The source material was lung tumor tissue, sampled at surgery. Every receptor here comes from a human donor with early-stage non-small cell lung cancer.

In its sample, this clonotype was seen many times. This beta chain is an off-target read within a library intended for alpha chains, so its frequency means little. This chain joins TRBV3-1 and TRBJ2-1, with unresolved D. Germline values: CDR1 LGHDT, CDR2 YNNKEL (reference sequence). The ends were cut back, 1 base at V and 5 bases at J, with 3 bases in the middle. This CDR3 has 12 residues. The DNA of the CDR3 is TGTGCCAGCAGCCAAGCCAACAATGAGCAGTTCTTC. Translated, it gives CASSQANNEQFF.

This clonotype has just a few counts. The library was prepared for alpha chains; this beta chain is a stray read, so its frequency means little. The CDR3 nucleotides read TGTGCCAGGGAGAGGGACAGGGGGGCAGATACGCAGTATTTT. Its protein product is CARERDRGADTQYF. The chain recombines TRBV2 with TRBJ2-3; 11 bases map to TRBD1. Trimming at V came to 9 bases and at J to 4 bases, leaving 6 bases not matched to a gene. CDR1 is SNHLY, CDR2 FYNNEI, per germline. The length of the CDR3 is 14 residues.

This clonotype was recorded many times. A library made for alpha chains picked up this beta chain off target, so its size means little. J is TRBJ2-5 and V is TRBV11-3; 12 nucleotides line up with TRBD2. Germline V lookup: CDR1 SGHNT, CDR2 YENEEA. V dropped 5 bases and J dropped 2; count of bases not matched to a gene: 9. CDR3 length: 17 residues. CDR3 residues: CASSPSLGLAGQETQYF. The CDR3, as DNA: TGTGCCAGCAGCCCCTCACTCGGACTAGCGGGGCAAGAGACCCAGTACTTC.

This clonotype was counted at least ten times. A library prepared for alpha chains yielded this beta chain as an off-target read; its size is of little meaning. The chain links TRBV10-3 to TRBJ2-5, with TRBD1 matching 7 bases. The length of the CDR3 is 14 residues. Germline assignment: CDR1 ENHRY and CDR2 SYGVKD. Germline trimming cut 5 bases from V and 0 bases from J; bases unmatched to any gene: 3. CDR3 nucleotides: TGTGCCATCAGTCCGGGACAGAACCAAGAGACCCAGTACTTC. It yields the protein CAISPGQNQETQYF.